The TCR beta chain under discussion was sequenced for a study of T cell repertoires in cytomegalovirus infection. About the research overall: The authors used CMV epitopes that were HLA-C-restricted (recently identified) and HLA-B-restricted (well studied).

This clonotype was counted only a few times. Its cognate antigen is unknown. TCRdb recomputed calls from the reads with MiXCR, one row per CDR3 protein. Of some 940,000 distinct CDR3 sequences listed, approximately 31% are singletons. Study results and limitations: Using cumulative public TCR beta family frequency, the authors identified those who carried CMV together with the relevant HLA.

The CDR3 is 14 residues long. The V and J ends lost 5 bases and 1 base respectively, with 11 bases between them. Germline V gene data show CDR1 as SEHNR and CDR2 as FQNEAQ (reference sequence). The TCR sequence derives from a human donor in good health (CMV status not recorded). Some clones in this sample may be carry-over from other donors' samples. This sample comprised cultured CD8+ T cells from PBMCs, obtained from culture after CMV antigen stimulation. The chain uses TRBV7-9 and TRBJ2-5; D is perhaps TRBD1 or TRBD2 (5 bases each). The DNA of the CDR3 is TGTGCCAGCAGCGAATCCGGGACCCAAGAGACCCAGTACTTC. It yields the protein CASSESGTQETQYF. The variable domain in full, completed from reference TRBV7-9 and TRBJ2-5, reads DTGVSQNPRHKITKRGQNVTFRCDPISEHNRLYWYRQTLGQGPEFLTYFQNEAQLEKSRLLSDRFSAERPKGSFSTLEIQRTEQGDSAMYLCASSESGTQETQYFGPGTRLLVL.